The 10 T cell receptor beta chains reported below all come from one sample, sequenced in a study of blood T cell repertoires in COVID-19. Produced via immunoSEQ multiplex PCR; TCRdb's table is partial and in-frame only. The table lists 97,000 or so clones, 84% of them singletons, with just under 4.5% in the top ten. The sequenced sample consisted of peripheral blood. Receptors were obtained from a human donor in a cohort sampled during active COVID-19.

The J gene is TRBJ2-2, the V gene TRBV11-2; TRBD2 matches at 8 bases. The germline gives CDR1 SGHAT, CDR2 FQNNGV. The CDR3 extends over 16 amino acids. The V segment lost 5 bases and the J segment 0 bases; nucleotides outside the gene matches: 5. As DNA, the CDR3 is TGTGCCAGCAGCCGGAGCGGGGGTGCGAACACCGGGGAGCTGTTTTTT. Its protein product is CASSRSGGANTGELFF. Full variable domain (missing parts from reference TRBV11-2 and TRBJ2-2): EAGVAQSPRYKIIEKRQSVAFWCNPISGHATLYWYQQILGQGPKLLIQFQNNGVVDDSQLPKDRFSAERLKGVDSTLKIQPAKLEDSAVYLCASSRSGGANTGELFFGEGSRLTVL.

V usage is TRBV5-1 and J usage is TRBJ2-5, with 9 bases fitting TRBD2. The CDR3 runs to 16 residues. Germline values: CDR1 SGHRS, CDR2 YFSETQ. V lost 4 bases, J lost 5 bases, and 12 bases stayed unmatched. CDR3 amino acids: CASSGGLASSAETQYF. The CDR3 DNA sequence: TGCGCCAGCAGCGGGGGACTAGCAAGTTCGGCGGAGACCCAGTACTTC. Based on the CDR3 plus reference TRBV5-1 and TRBJ2-5, the full variable domain is KAGVTQTPRYLIKTRGQQVTLSCSPISGHRSVSWYQQTPGQGLQFLFEYFSETQRNKGNFPGRFSGRQFSNSRSEMNVSTLELGDSALYLCASSGGLASSAETQYFGPGTRLLVL.

The chain couples TRBV18 to TRBJ2-7, with 9 bases that match TRBD1. The CDR3 covers 15 residues. With V trimmed by 3 bases and J by 6 bases, 9 bases remained unmatched. Germline V lookup: CDR1 KGHSH, CDR2 LQKENI. CDR3 sequence reads: CASSPPGQGYLEQYF. The CDR3 nucleotides read TGTGCCAGCTCACCGCCGGGACAGGGCTACCTCGAGCAGTACTTC.

Of note for this clone: One junction end does not reproduce the germline sequence, and a read error may be involved. V is TRBV24-1 and J is TRBJ2-7; the D call may be TRBD1 or TRBD2 (5 bases each). There are 13 residues in the CDR3. The V gene's germline CDR1 is KGHDR and CDR2 SFDVKD. As DNA, the CDR3 is TGTGCCACCGGTGACTACGACAGCTACGAGCAGTACTTC. This gives the protein CATGDYDSYEQYF.

V usage is TRBV7-8 and J usage is TRBJ2-1, with 7 bases that match TRBD1. CDR3 size: 18 residues. With V trimmed by 3 bases and J by 5 bases, 16 bases remained unmatched. CDR1 is SGHVS, CDR2 FQNEAQ, per germline. The CDR3 sequence: CASSFHRDGGQANNEQFF. CDR3 bases: TGTGCCAGCAGCTTCCACAGGGATGGCGGACAGGCCAACAATGAGCAGTTCTTC.

Relative to its sample, this clone is medium-sized. This chain uses TRBV6-2 or TRBV6-3 with TRBJ1-5; D remains ambiguous. The CDR3 has 16 amino acids. V dropped 3 bases and J dropped 3 bases, with 15 bases sitting between them. From germline, CDR1 is MNHEY and CDR2 SVGEGT. This CDR3 is CASSYVPFESNQPQHF. CDR3 nucleotides: TGTGCCAGCAGTTATGTGCCCTTTGAGTCCAATCAGCCCCAGCATTTT.

The V call is TRBV5-1, the J call TRBJ2-7, with 8 bases that match TRBD1. The CDR3 runs to 16 residues. Trimming took 3 bases from V and 2 from J; bases not matched to a gene: 10. Germline V gene sequence: CDR1 SGHRS, CDR2 YFSETQ. Written as DNA, the CDR3 is TGCGCCAGCAGCTACGGGACAGGCCCTCTTACCTACGAGCAGTACTTC. It is translated as CASSYGTGPLTYEQYF.

The J gene is TRBJ1-1, the V gene TRBV19; TRBD1 matches 10 bases. With V trimmed by 4 bases and J by 1 base, 15 bases remained unmatched. Germline CDR1 is LNHDA and CDR2 is SQIVND (reference sequence). The CDR3 consists of 19 residues. For the CDR3, the DNA is TGTGCCAGTAGTAACCTTCCGGGACAGGGGTCTCGAGGGAACACTGAAGCTTTCTTT. Translating it yields CASSNLPGQGSRGNTEAFF.

The J gene is TRBJ2-5, the V gene TRBV7-2; TRBD1 agrees at 8 bases. The CDR3 totals 19 residues. Germline values: CDR1 SGHTA, CDR2 FQGNSA. V lost 4 bases to trimming and J lost 5 bases; unmatched junction nucleotides: 21. DNA for the CDR3: TGTGCCAGCAGCTCACCACGCCGCAGGGGGCGTCGGCAATCGGAGACCCAGTACTTC. Protein sequence: CASSSPRRRGRRQSETQYF.

The chain couples TRBV11-3 to TRBJ1-2; D gene ambiguous. Germline V CDR1 and CDR2: SGHNT, YENEEA. V was cut by 0 bases and J by 5 bases, with 10 bases left in between. The CDR3 runs to 14 residues. The CDR3 DNA is TGTGCCAGCAGCTTAGACCGGCAGGTGTATGGCTACACCTTC. This encodes CASSLDRQVYGYTF.